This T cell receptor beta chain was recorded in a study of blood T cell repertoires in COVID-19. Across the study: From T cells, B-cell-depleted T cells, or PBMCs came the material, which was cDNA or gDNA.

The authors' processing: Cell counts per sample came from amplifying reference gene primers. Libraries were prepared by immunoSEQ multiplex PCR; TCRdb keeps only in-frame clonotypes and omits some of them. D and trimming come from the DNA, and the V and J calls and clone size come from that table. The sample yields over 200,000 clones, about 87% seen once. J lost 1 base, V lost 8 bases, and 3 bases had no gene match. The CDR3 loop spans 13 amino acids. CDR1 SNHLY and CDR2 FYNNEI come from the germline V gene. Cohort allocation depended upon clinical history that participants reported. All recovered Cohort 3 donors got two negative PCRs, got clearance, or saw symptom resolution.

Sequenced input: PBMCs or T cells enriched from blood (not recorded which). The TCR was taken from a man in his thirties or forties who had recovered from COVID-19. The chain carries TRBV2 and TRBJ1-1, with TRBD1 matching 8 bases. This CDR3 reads CASAGTGNTEAFF. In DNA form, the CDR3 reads TGTGCCAGCGCCGGGACAGGGAACACTGAAGCTTTCTTT.